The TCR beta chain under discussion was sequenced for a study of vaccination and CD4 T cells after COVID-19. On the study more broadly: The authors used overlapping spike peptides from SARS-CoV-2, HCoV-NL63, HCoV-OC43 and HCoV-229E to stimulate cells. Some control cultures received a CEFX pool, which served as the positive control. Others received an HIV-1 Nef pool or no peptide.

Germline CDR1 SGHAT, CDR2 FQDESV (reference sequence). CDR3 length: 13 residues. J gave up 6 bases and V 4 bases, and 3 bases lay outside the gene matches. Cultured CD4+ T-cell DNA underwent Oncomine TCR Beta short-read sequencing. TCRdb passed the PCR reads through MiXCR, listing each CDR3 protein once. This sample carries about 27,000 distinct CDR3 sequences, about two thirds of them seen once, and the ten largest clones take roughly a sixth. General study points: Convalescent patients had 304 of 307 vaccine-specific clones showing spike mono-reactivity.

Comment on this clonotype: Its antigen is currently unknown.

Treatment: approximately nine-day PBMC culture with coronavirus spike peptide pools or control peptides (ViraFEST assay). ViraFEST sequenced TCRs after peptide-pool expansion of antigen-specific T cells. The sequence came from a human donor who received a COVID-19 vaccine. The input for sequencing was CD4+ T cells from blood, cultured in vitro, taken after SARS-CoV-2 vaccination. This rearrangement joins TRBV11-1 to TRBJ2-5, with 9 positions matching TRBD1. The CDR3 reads CASSWTGAQTQYF. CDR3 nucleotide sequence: TGTGCCAGCAGCTGGACAGGGGCCCAGACCCAGTACTTC.